A single sample gave rise to the 8 T cell receptor beta chains below, sequenced in a study of T-cell memory formation after mild COVID-19. TCRdb reprocessed the 5' RACE reads with MiXCR, giving one entry per CDR3 protein. This repertoire shows just under 550,000 distinct CDR3 sequences, around 21% found once; its top ten account for around 13%. The sequenced material came from PBMCs or a T cell subset sorted from them (not recorded which). Receptor source: an adult woman who had mild COVID-19 (a few samples of this study predate the infection). Cell type and time point are not known.

This clonotype was counted only a few times. The chain is built from TRBV4-2 and TRBJ2-7; a possible D gene is TRBD1 (7 bases). Between the trimmed V and J ends, which lost 4 bases and 3 bases, there was a span of 16 bases. Germline values: CDR1 LGHNA, CDR2 YNFKEQ. The CDR3 is 15 residues long. This CDR3 reads CASSPAAGQSYEQYF. The CDR3 region has the DNA TGTGCCAGCAGCCCAGCTGCGGGACAGAGCTACGAGCAGTACTTC.

This clonotype was counted only a few times. The J gene is TRBJ2-1, the V gene TRBV10-3; 10 bases fit TRBD2. CDR3 length: 15 amino acids. V was pared by 4 bases and J by 6 bases, with 6 bases of the junction left unmatched. Looked up from germline, CDR1 is ENHRY and CDR2 is SYGVKD. This CDR3 reads CAISGPAGGPNEQFF. The CDR3 DNA reads as TGTGCCATCAGTGGGCCAGCGGGAGGGCCCAATGAGCAGTTCTTC.

Concerning this clonotype itself: The missing conserved phenylalanine or tryptophan at the end of this CDR3 makes a read error likely. The DNA is omitted, as the CDR3 cannot be located on it reliably, and the CDR3 follows TCRdb's listing. This chain joins TRBV6-5 and TRBJ2-7; the DNA was not compared with TRBD1, the D call given in the table. The CDR3 spans 8 residues, counting both ends. Germline assignment: CDR1 MNHEY and CDR2 SVGAGI. CDR3 sequence: CASGRQGR.

The chain joins TRBV24-1 to TRBJ2-3, with D possibly TRBD1 on 5 matching bases. The germline gives CDR1 KGHDR, CDR2 SFDVKD. The ends were cut back, 5 bases at V and 2 bases at J, with 10 bases in the middle. The CDR3 runs 14 residues. The CDR3 spells CATSGQGLTDTQYF. CDR3 coding DNA: TGTGCCACCAGTGGGCAGGGCCTCACAGATACGCAGTATTTT.

The rearrangement uses TRBV27 and TRBJ1-5; possibly TRBD1 for D (6 bases). CDR3 length: 14 amino acids. V lost 2 bases and J lost 9, with 14 bases in between. Germline V gives CDR1 MNHEY, CDR2 SMNVEV (reference sequence). For the CDR3, the DNA is TGTGCCAGCAGTTTAGGGGGCCGGGGCACGCCCCAGCATTTT. Encoded protein: CASSLGGRGTPQHF.

In its sample, this clonotype was seen a few times. The chain joins TRBV5-1 to TRBJ1-5; D is perhaps TRBD1 (5 bases). V lost 1 base and J lost 8, with 13 bases in between. This CDR3 has 14 residues. In germline, CDR1 is SGHRS, CDR2 YFSETQ. CDR3 in amino acids: CASSLLGEGEPQHF. CDR3 DNA: TGCGCCAGCAGCTTGTTGGGGGAAGGGGAGCCCCAGCATTTT.

This clonotype was recorded a few times. The chain links TRBV6-5 to TRBJ2-7; TRBD1 might be the D (5 bases). This CDR3 region has 15 residues. V gave up 0 bases and J gave up 3 bases, with 12 bases separating them. Germline assignment: CDR1 MNHEY and CDR2 SVGAGI. The CDR3 is CASSYSAGNSYEQYF. The CDR3, as DNA: TGTGCCAGCAGTTACTCGGCAGGGAATAGCTACGAGCAGTACTTC.

The chain carries TRBV6-6 and TRBJ1-5; D gene uncertain. Germline V gene lookup returns CDR1 MNHNY and CDR2 SVGAGI (reference sequence). V dropped 8 bases and J dropped 0 bases, with 11 bases sitting between them. CDR3 size: 14 residues. CDR3 sequence reads: CASGPLISNQPQHF. DNA of the CDR3: TGTGCCAGCGGACCGCTTATTAGCAATCAGCCCCAGCATTTT.